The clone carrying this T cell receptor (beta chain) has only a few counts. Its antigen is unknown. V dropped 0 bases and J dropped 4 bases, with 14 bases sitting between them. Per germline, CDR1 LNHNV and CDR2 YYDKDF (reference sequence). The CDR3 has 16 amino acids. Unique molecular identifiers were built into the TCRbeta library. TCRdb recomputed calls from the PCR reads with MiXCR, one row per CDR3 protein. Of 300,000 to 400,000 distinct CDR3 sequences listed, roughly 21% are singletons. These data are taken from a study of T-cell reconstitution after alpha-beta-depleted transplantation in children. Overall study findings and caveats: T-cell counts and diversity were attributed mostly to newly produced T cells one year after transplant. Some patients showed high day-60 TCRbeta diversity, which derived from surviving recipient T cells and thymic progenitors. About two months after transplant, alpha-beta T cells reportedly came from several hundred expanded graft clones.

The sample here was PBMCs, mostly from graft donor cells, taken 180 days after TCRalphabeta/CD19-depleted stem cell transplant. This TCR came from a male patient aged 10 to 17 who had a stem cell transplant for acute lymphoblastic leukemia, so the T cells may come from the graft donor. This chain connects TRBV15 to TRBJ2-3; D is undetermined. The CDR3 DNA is TGTGCCACCAGCAGAGATCCGGAAACCTTCTCAGATACGCAGTATTTT. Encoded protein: CATSRDPETFSDTQYF.